The sequence of this T cell receptor (beta chain) was determined in a study of T-cell reconstitution after alpha-beta-depleted transplantation in children. To note about this clonotype: Antigen: not known.

Molecular barcoding with unique molecular identifiers was used for the TCRbeta library. TCRdb used MiXCR to reprocess the PCR reads, holding one entry per CDR3 protein. The sample lists about a million distinct CDR3 sequences; about 29% were seen once. Study-wide results and limits: About two months after transplant, alpha-beta T cells reportedly came from several hundred expanded graft clones.

The CDR3 has 15 residues. Trimming at V came to 1 base and at J to 5 bases, leaving 5 bases not matched to a gene. The germline V gene has CDR1 SNHLY and CDR2 FYNNEI. The TCR originated in a boy in the first two years of life who had a stem cell transplant for SCID, so the T cells may come from the graft donor. Sample: PBMCs, mostly from graft donor cells, taken 360 days after TCRalphabeta/CD19-depleted stem cell transplant. V and J are TRBV2 and TRBJ2-1, with 7 bases aligning to TRBD2. CDR3 region: CASSEGLAENNEQFF. CDR3 sequence (DNA): TGTGCCAGCAGTGAAGGGCTAGCGGAGAACAATGAGCAGTTCTTC. The full variable domain, in which reference TRBV2 and TRBJ2-1 provide the parts outside the CDR3, is EPEVTQTPSHQVTQMGQEVILRCVPISNHLYFYWYRQILGQKVEFLVSFYNNEISEKSEIFDDQFSVERPDGSNFTLKIRSTKLEDSAMYFCASSEGLAENNEQFFGPGTRLTVL.